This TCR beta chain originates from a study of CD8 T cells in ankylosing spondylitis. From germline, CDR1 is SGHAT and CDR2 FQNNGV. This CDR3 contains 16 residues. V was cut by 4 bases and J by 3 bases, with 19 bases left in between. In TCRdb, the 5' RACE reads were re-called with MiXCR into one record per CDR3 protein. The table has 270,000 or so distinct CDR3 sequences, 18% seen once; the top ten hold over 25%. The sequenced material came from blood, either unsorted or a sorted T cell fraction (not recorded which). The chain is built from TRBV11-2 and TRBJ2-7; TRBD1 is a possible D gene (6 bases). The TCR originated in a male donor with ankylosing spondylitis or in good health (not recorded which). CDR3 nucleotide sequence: TGTGCCAGCAGCTCTCTACAGGGTTTTTCAAACTACGAGCAGTACTTC. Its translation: CASSSLQGFSNYEQYF.